The present TCR beta chain was sequenced within a study of T-cell memory formation after mild COVID-19. Trimming removed 5 bases from V and 7 bases from J, with 20 bases in between. CDR3 size: 15 residues. Overall study findings and caveats: Pre-infection memory held some responding clones, suggesting pre-existing cross-reactive T cells responded. CD8+ contracting clones occupied EMRA, while CD4+ ones occupied mainly CM and EM.

TCRdb passed the 5' RACE reads through MiXCR, listing each CDR3 protein once. The sample consists of a few hundred thousand distinct CDR3 sequences, roughly 21% of them appearing once. With respect to this clonotype: Antigen specificity is unknown.

The source material was PBMCs or a T cell subset sorted from them (not recorded which). This receptor was identified in an adult woman who had mild COVID-19 (a few samples of this study predate the infection). Cell type and time point are not known. The J gene is TRBJ2-5, the V gene TRBV12-3 or TRBV12-4, with D hard to call. The CDR3 loop reads CASSPTFEVSVTQYF. In DNA, the CDR3 is TGTGCCAGCAGTCCGACCTTCGAGGTCTCTGTGACCCAGTACTTC.